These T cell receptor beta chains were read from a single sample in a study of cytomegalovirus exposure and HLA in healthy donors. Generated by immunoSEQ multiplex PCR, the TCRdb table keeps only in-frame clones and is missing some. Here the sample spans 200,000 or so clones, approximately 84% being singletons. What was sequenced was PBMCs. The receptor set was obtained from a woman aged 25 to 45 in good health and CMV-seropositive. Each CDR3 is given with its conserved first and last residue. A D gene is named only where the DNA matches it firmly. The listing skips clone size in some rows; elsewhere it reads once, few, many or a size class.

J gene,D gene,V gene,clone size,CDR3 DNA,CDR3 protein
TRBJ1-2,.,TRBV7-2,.,TGTGCCACCCCAGGGGTAGGGGCCTCTAACTATGGCTACACCTTC,CATPGVGASNYGYTF
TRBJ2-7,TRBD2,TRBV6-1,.,TGTGCCAGCTCCTGGGCTCTAGCGGTGTCCTACGAGCAGTACTTC,CASSWALAVSYEQYF
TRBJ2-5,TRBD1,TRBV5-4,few,TGTGCCAGCAGCTCCGGGACAGGGGACATTGAGACCCAGTACTTC,CASSSGTGDIETQYF
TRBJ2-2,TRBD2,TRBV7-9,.,TGTGCCAGCAGCTTAAGTAGCGGGAGGGCCCGTGGGGAGCTGTTTTTT,CASSLSSGRARGELFF
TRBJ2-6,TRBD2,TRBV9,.,TGTGCCAGCAGCTTCTCGGGGGGGGCTGGGGCCAACGTCCTGACTTTC,CASSFSGGAGANVLTF
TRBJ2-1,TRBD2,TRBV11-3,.,TGTGCCAGCAGCGCCCCCGGGACTAGCGATCATGAGCAGTTCTTC,CASSAPGTSDHEQFF
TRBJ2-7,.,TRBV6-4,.,TGTGCCAGCAGTGGGGGGACTTCCAACCACCTCCCCCTCCCCTACGAGCAGTACTTC,CASSGGTSNHLPLPYEQYF
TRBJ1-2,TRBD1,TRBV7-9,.,TGTGCCAGCAGCTTCAGGGGGACACGGATCGGCTACACCTTC,CASSFRGTRIGYTF
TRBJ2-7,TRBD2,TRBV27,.,TGTGCCAGCAGTACACGGGAGGGCCGAGGGAGGCAGTACTTC,CASSTREGRGRQYF
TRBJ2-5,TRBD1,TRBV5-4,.,TGTGCCAGCAGCATGACAGGGGGCAGGGAGACCCAGTACTTC,CASSMTGGRETQYF
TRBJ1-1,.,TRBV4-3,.,TGCGCCAGCAGCCAAGATAGGGGGAGACAGGTATCGGCTTTCTTT,CASSQDRGRQVSAFF
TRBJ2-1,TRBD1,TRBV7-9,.,TGTGCCAGTACAGGGGAAAATGAGCAGTTCTTC,CASTGENEQFF
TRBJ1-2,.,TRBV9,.,TGTGCCAGCAGCGGAGGAGGGGAAAGTGGCAGGTTCTATGGCTACACCTTC,CASSGGGESGRFYGYTF
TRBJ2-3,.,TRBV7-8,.,TGTGCCAGCAGCCCTAGCCCTAATACAGATACGCAGTATTTT,CASSPSPNTDTQYF
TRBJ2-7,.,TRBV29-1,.,TGCAGCGCAGGGGCCGGAGGATTGGGAGAGCAGTACTTC,CSAGAGGLGEQYF
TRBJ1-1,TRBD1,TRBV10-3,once,TGTGCCACCAAAGGCACAGGGGAATCAGAAGCTTTCTTT,CATKGTGESEAFF
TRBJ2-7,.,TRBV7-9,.,TGTGCCAGCAGCTTACTCGACACCTACTACGAGCAGTACTTC,CASSLLDTYYEQYF
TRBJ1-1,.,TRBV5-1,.,TGCGCCAGCAGCTTGGCCCTGGGAGTGAACACTGAAGCTTTCTTT,CASSLALGVNTEAFF
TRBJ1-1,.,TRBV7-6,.,TGTGCCAGCAGCTTCCTCCTGTTAAGGGGCGGAAGGAACACTGAAGCTTTCTTT,CASSFLLLRGGRNTEAFF
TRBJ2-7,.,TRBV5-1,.,TGCGCCAGCAGCCTCGCCGCTATATCTCACTACGAGCAGTACTTC,CASSLAAISHYEQYF
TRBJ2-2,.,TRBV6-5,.,TGTGCCAGCAGTTACTACGGAGCAAAGAACACCGGGGAGCTGTTTTTT,CASSYYGAKNTGELFF
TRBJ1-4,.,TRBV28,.,TGTGCCAGCAGAGGGGATCAACTGTTTTTT,CASRGDQLFF
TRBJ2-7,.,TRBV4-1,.,TGCGCCAGCAGCCATACAGGCGAGCAGTACTTC,CASSHTGEQYF
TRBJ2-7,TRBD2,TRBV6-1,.,TGTGCCAGCAGTGAGCGGGAGGCCTACGAGCAGTACTTC,CASSEREAYEQYF
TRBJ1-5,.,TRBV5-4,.,TGTGCCAGCAGCTTGGAGACTTCTCAGCCCCAGCATTTT,CASSLETSQPQHF
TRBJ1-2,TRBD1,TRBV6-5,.,TGTGCCAGCAGTAACCGGGACAGGGGATTCGGTGGCTACACCTTC,CASSNRDRGFGGYTF
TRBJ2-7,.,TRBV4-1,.,TGCGCCAGCAGCCAAGTTTCCAGGTCCTACGAGCAGTACTTC,CASSQVSRSYEQYF
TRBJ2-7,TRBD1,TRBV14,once,TGTGCCAGCAGCCAAGCCGGGACAGGAGCGTACGAGCAGTACTTC,CASSQAGTGAYEQYF
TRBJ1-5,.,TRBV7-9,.,TGTGCCAGCAGCCCCTGGGAGGAGCAGCCCCAGCATTTT,CASSPWEEQPQHF
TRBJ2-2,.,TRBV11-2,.,TGTGCCAGCAGCCGAATGGGGACAACGAACACCGGGGAGCTGTTTTTT,CASSRMGTTNTGELFF
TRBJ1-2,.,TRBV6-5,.,TGTGCCAGCAGTTCGCTTTTACAGGGCCTCAACTATGGCTACACCTTC,CASSSLLQGLNYGYTF